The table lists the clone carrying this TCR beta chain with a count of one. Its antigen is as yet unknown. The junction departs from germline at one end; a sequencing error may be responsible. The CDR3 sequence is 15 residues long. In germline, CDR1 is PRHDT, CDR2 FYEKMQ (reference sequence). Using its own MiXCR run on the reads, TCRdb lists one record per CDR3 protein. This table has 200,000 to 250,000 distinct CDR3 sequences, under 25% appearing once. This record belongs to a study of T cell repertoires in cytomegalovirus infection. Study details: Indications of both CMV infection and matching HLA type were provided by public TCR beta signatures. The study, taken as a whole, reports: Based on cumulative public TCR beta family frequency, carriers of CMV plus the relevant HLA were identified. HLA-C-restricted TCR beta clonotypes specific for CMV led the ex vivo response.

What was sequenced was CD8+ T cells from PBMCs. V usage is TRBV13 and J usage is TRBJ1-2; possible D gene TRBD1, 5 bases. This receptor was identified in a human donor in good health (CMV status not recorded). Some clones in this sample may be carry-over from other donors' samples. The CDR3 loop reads CPSSFWTPTNYGYTF. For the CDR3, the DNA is TGTCCCAGCAGCTTTTGGACACCAACTAACTATGGCTACACCTTC. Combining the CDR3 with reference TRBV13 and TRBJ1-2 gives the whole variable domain AAGVIQSPRHLIKEKRETATLKCYPIPRHDTVYWYQQGPGQDPQFLISFYEKMQSDKGSIPDRFSAQQFSDYHSELNMSSLELGDSALYFCPSSFWTPTNYGYTFGSGTRLTVV.